This passage covers 30 T cell receptor beta chains from one sample sequenced in a study of blood T cell repertoires in COVID-19. Using immunoSEQ multiplex PCR, the repertoire was profiled, and TCRdb retains in-frame clones only, with some absent. The sample shows under 300,000 clones, 80% to 90% of them seen only once. Input material: peripheral blood. The source is a woman in her fifties or sixties who had recovered from COVID-19.

This chain joins TRBV19 and TRBJ2-2; 7 bases are a match to TRBD1. The germline CDR1 and CDR2 sequences are LNHDA and SQIVND (reference sequence). V shed 5 bases, J shed 5 bases, and the junction held 11 bases outside the gene matches. The CDR3 is 16 amino acids. The CDR3 DNA sequence: TGTGCCAGTAGTCCCAGAGACAGGGTCGGGACCGGGGAGCTGTTTTTT. Its translation is CASSPRDRVGTGELFF. Combining the CDR3 with reference TRBV19 and TRBJ2-2 gives the whole variable domain DGGITQSPKYLFRKEGQNVTLSCEQNLNHDAMYWYRQDPGQGLRLIYYSQIVNDFQKGDIAEGYSVSREKKESFPLTVTSAQKNPTAFYLCASSPRDRVGTGELFFGEGSRLTVL.

The rearrangement joins TRBV7-7 to TRBJ1-1; D gene uncertain. Germline lookup yields CDR1 SSHAT and CDR2 FNYEAQ (reference sequence). Trimming took 2 bases from V and 3 from J, leaving 19 bases between them. The CDR3 runs 17 residues. The DNA for the CDR3 is TGTGCCAGCAGCTTAAGAACCCCCGGTGGTATGGACACTGAAGCTTTCTTT. Residues: CASSLRTPGGMDTEAFF.

J is TRBJ2-2 and V is TRBV2; D ambiguous. Germline values: CDR1 SNHLY, CDR2 FYNNEI. The CDR3 is 14 residues long. V dropped 4 bases and J dropped 8 bases, with 14 bases sitting between them. This CDR3 is CASSVGLSRGELFF. Here the CDR3 DNA reads TGTGCCAGCAGTGTGGGCTTAAGTCGTGGGGAGCTGTTTTTT.

The chain recombines TRBV30 with TRBJ1-6; 7 bases align to TRBD1. The CDR3 runs to 14 residues. The germline gives CDR1 GTSNPN, CDR2 SVGIG (reference sequence). The junction had 8 bases not matched to a gene; V was cut back by 5 bases and J by 7 bases. The CDR3 loop is CAWGRGPGNSPLHF. In DNA, the CDR3 is TGTGCCTGGGGGAGGGGGCCCGGGAATTCACCCCTCCACTTT.

This chain links TRBV7-9 with TRBJ2-1; TRBD1 aligns across 9 bases. V shed 4 bases and J 13 bases; nucleotides not matched to a gene: 5. The CDR3 is 12 amino acids. CDR1 SEHNR and CDR2 FQNEAQ come from the germline V gene (reference sequence). As DNA, the CDR3 is TGTGCCAGCAGCTCCGGACAGGGGAAACAGTTCTTC. It specifies CASSSGQGKQFF. The variable domain in full, with the rest retrieved from reference TRBV7-9 and TRBJ2-1, is DTGVSQNPRHKITKRGQNVTFRCDPISEHNRLYWYRQTLGQGPEFLTYFQNEAQLEKSRLLSDRFSAERPKGSFSTLEIQRTEQGDSAMYLCASSSGQGKQFFGPGTRLTVL.

The chain's CDR3 is CASNLGQGAGGELFF. As DNA, the CDR3 is TGTGCCAGCAACTTGGGACAGGGGGCGGGCGGGGAGCTGTTTTTT. The chain joins TRBV2 to TRBJ2-2; 12 positions agree with TRBD1. In germline, CDR1 is SNHLY, CDR2 FYNNEI. The trim removed 7 bases at V and 7 bases at J, leaving 7 bases unmatched. This CDR3 comprises 15 residues.

This clone showed up just a few times. V is TRBV28 and J is TRBJ2-5, with D possibly matching TRBD1 (5 bases). Germline V CDR1 and CDR2: MDHEN, SYDVKM. V lost 7 bases and J lost 5, with 17 bases in between. This CDR3 spans 14 amino acids. The chain's CDR3 is CASNREGVEETQYF. The CDR3 DNA reads TGTGCCAGCAACAGAGAAGGGGTAGAGGAGACCCAGTACTTC.

V usage is TRBV7-9 and J usage is TRBJ2-7, with TRBD1 matching 7 bases. The CDR3 extends over 13 amino acids. Losses at the gene ends were 6 bases for V and 6 bases for J; bases not matched to a gene: 8. Germline loops: CDR1 SEHNR, CDR2 FQNEAQ (reference sequence). CDR3 nucleotides: TGTGCCAGCAGACCCGGGGCAGGGGGCGAGCAGTACTTC. Translation: CASRPGAGGEQYF.

This clone was counted a few times. The chain combines TRBV7-4 with TRBJ1-5; tentative D call: TRBD1 (6 bases). The CDR3 loop spans 14 amino acids. The ends were cut back, 4 bases at V and 7 bases at J, with 14 bases in the middle. Germline CDR1 and CDR2: SGHVT and SQSDAQ. CDR3 nucleotide sequence: TGTGCCAGCAGCTCAAACAGGGAGGGACAGCCCCAGCATTTT. It is translated as CASSSNREGQPQHF.

The rearrangement joins TRBV30 to TRBJ2-5; TRBD1 matches 9 bases. The germline gives CDR1 GTSNPN, CDR2 SVGIG (reference sequence). There are 14 residues in the CDR3. Trimming at V came to 4 bases and at J to 4 bases, leaving 7 bases not matched to a gene. The CDR3 nucleotides are TGTGCCTGGATGGACAGGGGCAGGGGAGAGACCCAGTACTTC. This sequence encodes CAWMDRGRGETQYF.

This clone was detected only once. This sequence joins TRBV10-3 and TRBJ2-5; D gene uncertain. Per germline, CDR1 ENHRY and CDR2 SYGVKD. The CDR3 is 14 residues long. The V end was cut by 0 bases, the J end by 2 bases, with 7 bases between. The CDR3 sequence is CAISESLAQETQYF. The CDR3 DNA reads TGTGCCATCAGTGAGTCCTTAGCACAAGAGACCCAGTACTTC.

The V call is TRBV5-4, the J call TRBJ2-2, with 12 nucleotides matching TRBD1. CDR1 is SGHNT, CDR2 YYREEE, per germline (reference sequence). V shed 4 bases and J 6 bases; nucleotides not matched to a gene: 4. The CDR3 extends over 15 amino acids. This chain's CDR3 is CASSQGQGAAGELFF. CDR3 bases: TGTGCCAGCAGCCAGGGACAGGGGGCAGCCGGGGAGCTGTTTTTT. The full variable domain, in which reference TRBV5-4 and TRBJ2-2 provide the parts outside the CDR3, is ETGVTQSPTHLIKTRGQQVTLRCSSQSGHNTVSWYQQALGQGPQFIFQYYREEENGRGNFPPRFSGLQFPNYSSELNVNALELDDSALYLCASSQGQGAAGELFFGEGSRLTVL.

The rearrangement links TRBV7-8 to TRBJ2-5, with D perhaps matching TRBD1 (5 bases). The germline CDR1 and CDR2 sequences are SGHVS and FQNEAQ. The CDR3 loop spans 14 amino acids. Trimming removed 6 bases at V and 3 bases at J, with 14 bases between. The CDR3 DNA reads TGTGCCAGCAGATCCCGGAAGGGGAAAGAGACCCAGTACTTC. Translation gives CASRSRKGKETQYF.

The chain uses TRBV4-3 and TRBJ2-5, with a possible D match to TRBD1 (6 bases). There are 13 residues in the CDR3. Trimming left V 1 base short and J 7 bases short, with 10 bases between. Germline CDR1 LGHNA, CDR2 YSLEER. CDR3 DNA sequence: TGCGCCAGCAGCCAAGGTCAGGGGAGGACCCAGTACTTC. This encodes CASSQGQGRTQYF.

The chain joins TRBV24-1 to TRBJ2-3; 7 nucleotides line up with TRBD2. The CDR3 sequence is 15 residues long. Germline V gives CDR1 KGHDR, CDR2 SFDVKD. The V segment lost 4 bases and the J segment 8 bases; nucleotides outside the gene matches: 11. Here the CDR3 DNA reads TGTGCCACCAGTGAAGCTGCGGGGGTCTCCGGTACGCAGTATTTT. It translates to CATSEAAGVSGTQYF.

V and J are TRBV6-5 and TRBJ1-3, with TRBD1 matching 8 bases. Germline loops: CDR1 MNHEY, CDR2 SVGAGI. The J segment lost 5 bases and the V segment lost 7 bases, leaving 7 bases of the junction unmatched. The CDR3 extends over 14 amino acids. CDR3 sequence reads: CASTSDRVRNTIYF. In nucleotides, the CDR3 is TGTGCCAGCACCTCGGACAGGGTGAGAAACACCATATATTTT.

V gene TRBV5-5 combines with J gene TRBJ1-1, with 7 bases aligning to TRBD1. J lost 5 bases, V lost 2 bases, and 6 bases had no gene match. The CDR3 is made up of 14 amino acids. Looked up from germline, CDR1 is SGHKS and CDR2 is YYEKEE (reference sequence). CDR3 in amino acids: CASSLPAGGTEAFF. In DNA, the CDR3 is TGTGCCAGCAGCTTACCGGCAGGGGGAACTGAAGCTTTCTTT.

V and J are TRBV3-1 (or the pseudogene TRBV3-2) and TRBJ1-1; D unclear. Looked up from germline, CDR1 is LGHDT and CDR2 is YNNKEL (reference sequence). This CDR3 is built from 14 residues. The V end lost 0 bases, the J end lost 4 bases, and 9 bases lay between the germline ends. The CDR3 loop is CASSQDLRSTEAFF. The CDR3 region has the DNA TGTGCCAGCAGCCAAGATCTGAGGAGCACTGAAGCTTTCTTT.

This chain connects TRBV19 to TRBJ1-2; 7 bases agree with TRBD1. The CDR3 runs to 15 residues. Germline V lookup: CDR1 LNHDA, CDR2 SQIVND (reference sequence). V was clipped by 7 bases and J by 6 bases; unmatched bases: 14. CDR3 DNA: TGTGCCAGTACCACCACAGGGGAGGTCAGGCATGGCTACACCTTC. Protein product: CASTTTGEVRHGYTF. The whole variable domain, filled in from reference TRBV19 and TRBJ1-2, reads DGGITQSPKYLFRKEGQNVTLSCEQNLNHDAMYWYRQDPGQGLRLIYYSQIVNDFQKGDIAEGYSVSREKKESFPLTVTSAQKNPTAFYLCASTTTGEVRHGYTFGSGTRLTVV.

The chain couples TRBV6-5 to TRBJ2-2; TRBD1 matches 8 bases. V lost 6 bases to trimming and J lost 4 bases; unmatched junction nucleotides: 4. The germline CDR1 and CDR2 sequences are MNHEY and SVGAGI. The CDR3 has 14 amino acids. CDR3 protein: CASRNRGFTGELFF. The CDR3 region has the DNA TGTGCCAGCAGAAACAGGGGGTTCACCGGGGAGCTGTTTTTT.

The rearrangement uses TRBV15 and TRBJ2-5; TRBD2 aligns across 8 bases. With 0 bases clipped from V and 0 bases from J, the junction kept 3 bases outside the gene matches. This CDR3 region has 16 residues. Germline V gene lookup returns CDR1 LNHNV and CDR2 YYDKDF (reference sequence). CDR3 bases: TGTGCCACCAGCAGAGATCCTAGCGGGTACCAAGAGACCCAGTACTTC. It is translated as CATSRDPSGYQETQYF.

This chain uses TRBV6-5 with TRBJ1-2; 9 bases agree with TRBD1. This CDR3 spans 15 amino acids. CDR1 and CDR2 (germline): MNHEY, SVGAGI. Unmatched junction bases numbered 9, after V lost 2 bases and J lost 8 bases. The CDR3 loop reads CASSYTQTGGKGYTF. The DNA for the CDR3 is TGTGCCAGCAGTTACACACAAACAGGGGGCAAAGGCTACACCTTC.

This chain connects TRBV18 to TRBJ2-7; D may be TRBD2 (6 bases). V lost 6 bases to trimming and J lost 4 bases, with 19 bases between them. The germline CDR1 and CDR2 sequences are KGHSH and LQKENI. The CDR3 is made up of 15 amino acids. Written as DNA, the CDR3 is TGTGCCAGCTCGGAGGGCCATGGACTCTTTTACGAGCAGTACTTC. Protein: CASSEGHGLFYEQYF.

The chain uses TRBV4-1 and TRBJ2-7; TRBD2 matches 8 bases. Germline loops: CDR1 MGHRA, CDR2 YSYEKL. CDR3 length equals 17 residues. The ends lost 4 bases at V and 2 bases at J; junction bases unmatched: 13. The CDR3 bases are TGCGCCAGCAGCCCGTCCGGCGGGCGGCGGGGGGCCTACGAGCAGTACTTC. It encodes CASSPSGGRRGAYEQYF.

The CDR3 loop reads CASSPGTASGDYGYTF. CDR3 nucleotide sequence: TGCGCCAGCAGCCCAGGGACAGCCTCGGGAGACTATGGCTACACCTTC. The gene calls are TRBV5-1 and TRBJ1-2; TRBD1 matches 7 bases. The V gene end was trimmed by 4 bases and the J gene end by 3 bases; junction bases not matched to a gene: 12. The CDR3 consists of 16 residues. The V gene's germline CDR1 is SGHRS and CDR2 YFSETQ.

The chain is built from TRBV5-4 and TRBJ1-6; D is perhaps TRBD1 (6 bases). Germline V lookup: CDR1 SGHNT, CDR2 YYREEE (reference sequence). The CDR3 is made up of 17 amino acids. Trimming removed 3 bases at V and 8 bases at J, with 21 bases between. CDR3 loop: CASSSLTGPGRDSPLHF. The DNA for the CDR3 is TGTGCCAGCAGCTCGTTGACAGGACCGGGAAGGGATTCACCCCTCCACTTT.

This CDR3 is CATSDFYEQFF. In nucleotides, the CDR3 is TGTGCCACCAGTGATTTCTATGAGCAGTTCTTC. This chain joins TRBV24-1 and TRBJ2-1; D is unclear. From germline, CDR1 is KGHDR and CDR2 SFDVKD. The CDR3 has 11 amino acids. V was pared by 1 base and J by 8 bases, with 2 bases between.

This clone was counted once. This chain links TRBV18 with TRBJ2-1, with a possible D match to TRBD2 (6 bases). Germline-derived CDR1 and CDR2 are KGHSH and LQKENI. The CDR3 contains 14 residues. V lost 3 bases and J lost 3, with 9 bases in between. The CDR3 DNA is TGTGCCAGCTCACCCTTAGCGGACTACAATGAGCAGTTCTTC. This sequence encodes CASSPLADYNEQFF.

This chain joins TRBV5-8 and TRBJ2-2; possible D gene TRBD2, 6 bases. There are 16 residues in the CDR3. The germline V gene encodes CDR1 SGHTS and CDR2 YDEGEE. V was pared by 4 bases and J by 5 bases, with 18 bases between. CDR3 loop: CASSLSGTLLTGELFF. CDR3 DNA: TGTGCCAGCAGCCTTTCCGGGACTCTCCTAACCGGGGAGCTGTTTTTT.

The chain is built from TRBV7-2 and TRBJ2-7; 8 nucleotides match TRBD1. V lost 5 bases, J lost 6 bases, and 6 bases stayed unmatched. Germline V CDR1 and CDR2: SGHTA, FQGNSA. The CDR3 covers 13 residues. The CDR3 sequence: CASSRTGRREQYF. CDR3 sequence (DNA): TGTGCCAGCAGCAGGACAGGGAGGCGCGAGCAGTACTTC.